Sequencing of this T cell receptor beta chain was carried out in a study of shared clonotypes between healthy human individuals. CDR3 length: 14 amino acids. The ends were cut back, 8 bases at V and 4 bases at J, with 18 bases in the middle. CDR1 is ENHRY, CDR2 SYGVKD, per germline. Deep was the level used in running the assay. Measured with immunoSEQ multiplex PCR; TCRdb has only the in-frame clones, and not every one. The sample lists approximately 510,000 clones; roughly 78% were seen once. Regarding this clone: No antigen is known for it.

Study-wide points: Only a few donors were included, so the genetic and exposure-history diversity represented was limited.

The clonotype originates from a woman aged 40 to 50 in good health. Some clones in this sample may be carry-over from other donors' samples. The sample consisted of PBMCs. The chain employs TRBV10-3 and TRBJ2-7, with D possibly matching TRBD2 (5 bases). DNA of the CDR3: TGTGCCATCTCTAGGGAGAGTTTTCTTTACGAGCAGTACTTC. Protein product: CAISRESFLYEQYF.